This T cell receptor beta chain was obtained from a study of T cell repertoires in ileal Crohn's disease (dated by TCRdb to about 2019). About the investigation overall: The median duration of disease was approximately 7.9 years, and at the time of surgery 30% to 35% of patients were active smokers. About half of the patients received postoperative therapy: about a dozen received thiopurines and 15 to 20 received anti-TNF agents. Endoscopic postoperative recurrence was defined as a Rutgeerts score above i0. Running in parallel with the study was a multicentre cohort set up to find predictors of early endoscopic recurrence following ileocolonic resection. A total of some 170 mucosal samples from around 60 patients were sequenced, collected from several sites on the surgical specimen as well as at postoperative endoscopy. Every patient underwent surgery because of a complication, which was stricturing disease in 61% of cases and penetrating disease in about 40%. Neoterminal ileum biopsies obtained at postoperative colonoscopy were designated as M6 samples. The TCR repertoire was analysed in about 55 patients with Crohn's disease drawn from a prospective multicentre cohort.

V is cut by 0 bases and J by 4 bases, and the space between the germline ends is 9 bases. CDR1 and CDR2 were assigned from the germline V gene as ENHRY and SYGVKD. The CDR3 spans 14 residues, from the cysteine through the phenylalanine. CDR3 DNA is the only sequence kept; it has 42 bases, read in frame from the first base. For commercial TCRB immunosequencing, about 500 nanograms of biopsy DNA were submitted for each sample. CDR3 regions were amplified from genomic DNA by Adaptive Biotechnology using a two-step, amplification bias-controlled multiplex PCR. Primers for every V and J gene segment were used in the first PCR, and barcodes and Illumina adapters were added in the second PCR. CDR3 libraries were sequenced on an Illumina instrument. Per the original workflow: The analysis drew on both the pipelines supplied by the vendor and custom analysis of the raw data in R/Bioconductor running R version 3.3.0. Clonality, which ranges from 0 to 1, was calculated as the inverse of the normalised Shannon entropy across all productive clones. The repertoire share taken up by the top 100 clones defined high-frequency clones, and only clones that passed a 95% confidence test were kept. Repertoire diversity was measured with the Simpson index, and overlap between samples was measured with the Morisita-Horn index. Not all clones reach the TCRdb copy of this immuneACCESS table, which keeps in-frame sequences only. Checked studies attribute under half of the gap to unresolved V genes and leave the rest unexplained. The DNA was the basis for D and trimming; V, J and clone size are from that table. The sample includes under 15,000 clones, with around 80% observed a single time. The ten largest account for roughly 15% of the sample.

Comment on this clone: This receptor's antigen is unknown. Per-nucleotide qualities are absent, and no much larger clonotype sits a single base away.

Overall results and qualifications from the work: Only a subgroup of patients, of unstated size, had mucosal CD4 and CD8 T cells sorted and sequenced. Compared with CD4 T cells, sorted CD8 T cells contained more high-frequency clones, which suggests that the mucosal expansions were mostly CD8. The timing of postoperative endoscopy varied within the first year after surgery, and the median delay was nearly 7 months. Compared with non-smokers, patients who were active smokers at surgery showed a significantly higher proportion of clonal expansions (roughly 24% vs 19%, p=0.02). Endoscopic recurrence was linked to a higher percentage of high-frequency clones at surgery, and recurrence occurred in every patient whose clonality exceeded 26.8% (18/57).

The time point label corresponds to: neoterminal ileum biopsy at postoperative endoscopy, about 6 months after surgery. Adults with ileal or ileocolonic Crohn's disease and an indication for ileocolonic resection were eligible for inclusion. Before DNA extraction, whole ileal mucosal biopsies were kept frozen at -80 degrees C. A TRizol-based method was used to extract genomic DNA from the frozen whole biopsies, and the DNA was quantified with a NanoDrop 2000 spectrophotometer. The TCR sequence derives from an adult with Crohn's disease. Sequenced material: ileal tissue. The chain uses TRBV10-3 and TRBJ1-2; there is no confident call for the D gene. The nucleotide sequence reads as follows: TGTGCCATCAGTGAGTCCTCGAGCCTCTATGGCTACACCTTC. This translates into CAISESSSLYGYTF.